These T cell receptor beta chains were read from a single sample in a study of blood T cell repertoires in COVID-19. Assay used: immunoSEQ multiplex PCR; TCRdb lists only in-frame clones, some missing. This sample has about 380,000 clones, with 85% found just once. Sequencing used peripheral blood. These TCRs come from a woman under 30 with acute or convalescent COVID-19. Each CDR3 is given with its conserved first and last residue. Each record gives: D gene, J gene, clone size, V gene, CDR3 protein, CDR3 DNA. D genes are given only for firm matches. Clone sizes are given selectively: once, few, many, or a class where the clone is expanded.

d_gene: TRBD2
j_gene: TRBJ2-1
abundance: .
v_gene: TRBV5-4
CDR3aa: CASSPRYGRAVGGNEQFF
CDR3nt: TGTGCCAGCAGCCCACGATACGGGAGGGCCGTTGGGGGCAATGAGCAGTTCTTC

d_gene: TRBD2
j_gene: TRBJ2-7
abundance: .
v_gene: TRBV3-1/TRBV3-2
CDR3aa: CASSPKLAGGIEQYF
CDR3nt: TGTGCCAGCAGCCCCAAACTAGCGGGGGGGATCGAGCAGTACTTC

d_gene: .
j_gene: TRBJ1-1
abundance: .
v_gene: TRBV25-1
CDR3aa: CASSVDTSEAFF
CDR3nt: TGTGCCAGCAGTGTGGACACCTCAGAAGCTTTCTTT

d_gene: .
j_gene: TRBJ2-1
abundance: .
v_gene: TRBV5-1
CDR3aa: CASSFASYEQFF
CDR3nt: TGCGCCAGCAGCTTCGCTAGCTATGAGCAGTTCTTC

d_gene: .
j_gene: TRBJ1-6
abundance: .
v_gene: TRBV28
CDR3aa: CASSPENNSPLHF
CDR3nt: TGTGCCAGCAGTCCGGAGAATAATTCACCCCTCCACTTT

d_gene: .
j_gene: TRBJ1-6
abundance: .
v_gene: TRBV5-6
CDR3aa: CASSLMTANSPLHF
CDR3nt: TGTGCCAGCAGCTTGATGACAGCCAATTCACCCCTCCACTTT

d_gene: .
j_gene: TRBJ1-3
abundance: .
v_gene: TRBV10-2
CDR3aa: CASSKGLFSGNTIYF
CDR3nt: TGCGCCAGCAGTAAAGGACTTTTCTCTGGAAACACCATATATTTT

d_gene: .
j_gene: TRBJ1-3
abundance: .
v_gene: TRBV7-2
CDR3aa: CASSLKLGGHSGNTIYF
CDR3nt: TGTGCCAGCAGCTTAAAACTTGGCGGGCACTCTGGAAACACCATATATTTT

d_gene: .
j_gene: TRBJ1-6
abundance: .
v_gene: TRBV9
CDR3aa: CASSVGVNNSPLHF
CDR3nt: TGTGCCAGCAGCGTAGGAGTAAATAATTCACCCCTCCACTTT

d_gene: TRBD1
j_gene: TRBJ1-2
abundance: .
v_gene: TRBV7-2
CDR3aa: CASSSTGDRGRVGHGYTF
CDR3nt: TGTGCCAGCAGCTCTACGGGGGACAGGGGGCGCGTCGGTCATGGCTACACCTTC

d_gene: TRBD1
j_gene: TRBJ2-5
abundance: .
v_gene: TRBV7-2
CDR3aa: CASRPTGWETQYF
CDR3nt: TGTGCCAGCAGACCGACAGGGTGGGAGACCCAGTACTTC

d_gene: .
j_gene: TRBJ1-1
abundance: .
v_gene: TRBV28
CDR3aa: CASSLEGGSTEAFF
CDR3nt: TGTGCCAGCAGTTTAGAGGGGGGGAGCACTGAAGCTTTCTTT

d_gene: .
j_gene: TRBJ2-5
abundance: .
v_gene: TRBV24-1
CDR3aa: CATSDLRVHSRGETQYF
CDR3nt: TGTGCCACCAGTGATTTGCGAGTACACTCCAGGGGAGAGACCCAGTACTTC

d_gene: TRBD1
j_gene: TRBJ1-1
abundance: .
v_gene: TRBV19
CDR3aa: CASSIDSTGLAFF
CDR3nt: TGTGCCAGTAGTATAGACTCGACAGGGTTGGCTTTCTTT

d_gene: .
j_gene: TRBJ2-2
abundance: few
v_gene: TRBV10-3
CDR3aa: CAIRTELANTGELFF
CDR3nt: TGTGCCATCAGGACAGAACTCGCGAACACCGGGGAGCTGTTTTTT

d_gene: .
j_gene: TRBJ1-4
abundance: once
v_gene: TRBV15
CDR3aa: CATSLQTRTMGEKLFF
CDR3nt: TGTGCCACCAGCCTCCAAACTAGGACCATGGGCGAAAAACTGTTTTTT

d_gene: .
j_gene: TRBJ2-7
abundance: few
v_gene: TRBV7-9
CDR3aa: CASSLDISGEQYF
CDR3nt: TGTGCCAGCAGCTTAGACATTTCGGGGGAGCAGTACTTC

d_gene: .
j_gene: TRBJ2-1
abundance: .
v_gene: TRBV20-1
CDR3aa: CSLELYNEQFF
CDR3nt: TGCAGTCTAGAGCTGTACAATGAGCAGTTCTTC

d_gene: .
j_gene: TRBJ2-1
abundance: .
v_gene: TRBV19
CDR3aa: CASSEGVYNEQFF
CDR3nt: TGTGCCAGTAGTGAGGGGGTTTACAATGAGCAGTTCTTC

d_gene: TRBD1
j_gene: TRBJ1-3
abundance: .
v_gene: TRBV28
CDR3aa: CATTGGADSGNTIYF
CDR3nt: TGTGCCACTACAGGGGGAGCTGACTCTGGAAACACCATATATTTT

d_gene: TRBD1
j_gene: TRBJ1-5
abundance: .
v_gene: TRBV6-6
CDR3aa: CASSLIPTGTGMRRGQPQHF
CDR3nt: TGTGCCAGCAGCCTAATTCCCACCGGGACAGGGATGCGTCGGGGACAGCCCCAGCATTTT

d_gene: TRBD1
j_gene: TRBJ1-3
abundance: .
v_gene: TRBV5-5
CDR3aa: CASSPGTGVPGNTIYF
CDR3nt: TGTGCCAGCAGCCCCGGGACAGGGGTCCCTGGAAACACCATATATTTT

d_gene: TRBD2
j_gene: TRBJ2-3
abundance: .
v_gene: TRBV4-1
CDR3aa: CASSQMSSGRSGTDTQYF
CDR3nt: TGCGCCAGCAGCCAGATGTCTAGCGGGAGGTCGGGCACAGATACGCAGTATTTT

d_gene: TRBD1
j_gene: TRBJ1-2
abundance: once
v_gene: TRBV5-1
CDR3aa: CASSVGDRSPYGYTF
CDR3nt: TGCGCCAGCAGCGTCGGGGACAGAAGCCCCTATGGCTACACCTTC